The 27 T cell receptor beta chains below come from one sample, sequenced in a study of blood T cell repertoires in COVID-19 (dated by TCRdb to between 2020 and 2021). The library relied on the immunoSEQ multiplex PCR assay. As stored in TCRdb, this immuneACCESS dataset retains in-frame rearrangements with V and J assigned. A fraction of the clones does not appear; measured against another copy, unresolved V genes explain less than half of the discrepancy, and the remainder lacks a known reason. A total of about 410,000 clones appear in this sample, approximately 90% of them only once. The ten largest clonotypes hold 1.5% to 1.8% of the sample. The sample consisted of peripheral blood. The receptors were gathered from a woman in her 40s with COVID-19, enrolled during active disease.

The chain employs TRBV10-3 and TRBJ1-4, with D perhaps matching TRBD1 (6 bases). V gave up 2 bases and J gave up 7 bases, with 23 bases separating them. This CDR3 is 18 amino acids long. Germline V gene lookup returns CDR1 ENHRY and CDR2 SYGVKD. CDR3 bases: TGTGCCATCAGTGAGATTGATCTGGGACAAGGATGGATTGAAAAACTGTTTTTT. This sequence encodes CAISEIDLGQGWIEKLFF.

V usage is TRBV7-9 and J usage is TRBJ1-2; a possible D gene is TRBD1 (5 bases). Trimming pared 4 bases from V and 4 bases from J, leaving 13 bases between. The CDR3 runs 14 residues. Germline V gene sequence: CDR1 SEHNR, CDR2 FQNEAQ (reference sequence). The CDR3 protein is CASSSLTVRYGYTF. The CDR3 DNA sequence: TGTGCCAGCAGCTCCCTGACAGTCCGCTATGGCTACACCTTC.

The rearrangement uses TRBV7-9 and TRBJ2-3; TRBD1 matches 7 bases. The junction had 10 bases not matched to a gene; V was cut back by 5 bases and J by 5 bases. Germline V gene lookup returns CDR1 SEHNR and CDR2 FQNEAQ (reference sequence). The length of the CDR3 is 15 residues. The CDR3 spells CASSQTGLVKDTQYF. As DNA, the CDR3 is TGTGCCAGCAGCCAGACAGGGTTGGTGAAAGATACGCAGTATTTT.

The sample holds one count of this clone. CDR3 amino acids: CASSSTPYTEAFF. The CDR3 region has the DNA TGTGCCAGCAGCTCCACTCCCTACACTGAAGCTTTCTTT. The V and J genes are TRBV13 and TRBJ1-1; no firm D call. The V end lost 4 bases, the J end lost 3 bases, and 9 bases lay between the germline ends. CDR1 PRHDT and CDR2 FYEKMQ come from the germline V gene (reference sequence). The CDR3 is 13 residues long.

The chain combines TRBV7-3 with TRBJ2-5; 11 bases align to TRBD2. V lost 5 bases to trimming and J lost 4 bases; unmatched junction nucleotides: 9. The CDR3 length is 16 residues. The germline CDR1 and CDR2 sequences are SGHTA and FQGTGA. Here the CDR3 DNA reads TGTGCCAGCAGCCCATCACTAGCGGGAGAGTCAGAGACCCAGTACTTC. Translating gives CASSPSLAGESETQYF.

This chain connects TRBV5-8 to TRBJ1-4; D is ambiguous. With 2 bases removed from V and 0 bases from J, the gap between germline ends came to 5 bases. This CDR3 contains 14 residues. The germline V gene has CDR1 SGHTS and CDR2 YDEGEE. The CDR3 region has the DNA TGTGCCAGCAGCTTCATTGCAACTAATGAAAAACTGTTTTTT. Residues: CASSFIATNEKLFF.

The chain links TRBV5-4 to TRBJ2-7, with 7 bases lining up with TRBD2. With V trimmed by 0 bases and J by 3 bases, 3 bases remained unmatched. Per the germline V gene, CDR1 is SGHNT and CDR2 is YYREEE (reference sequence). The CDR3 is 14 amino acids. For the CDR3, the DNA is TGTGCCAGCAGCTTGGCCGGGGGGTTCTACGAGCAGTACTTC. Protein product: CASSLAGGFYEQYF. Combining the CDR3 with reference TRBV5-4 and TRBJ2-7 gives the whole variable domain ETGVTQSPTHLIKTRGQQVTLRCSSQSGHNTVSWYQQALGQGPQFIFQYYREEENGRGNFPPRFSGLQFPNYSSELNVNALELDDSALYLCASSLAGGFYEQYFGPGTRLTVT.

This chain joins TRBV3-1 (or the pseudogene TRBV3-2) and TRBJ2-7; the match to TRBD1 covers 8 bases. CDR1 is LGHDT, CDR2 YNNKEL, per germline (reference sequence). This CDR3 has 14 residues. With 0 bases clipped from V and 7 bases from J, the junction kept 5 bases outside the gene matches. For the CDR3, the DNA is TGTGCCAGCAGCCAAGATCAGGGGGCGGGAGAGCAGTACTTC. It encodes CASSQDQGAGEQYF.

The chain is built from TRBV28 and TRBJ1-1; 11 nucleotides line up with TRBD1. V was clipped by 2 bases and J by 4 bases; unmatched bases: 9. From germline, CDR1 is MDHEN and CDR2 SYDVKM. The CDR3 totals 17 residues. The CDR3 protein is CASSLAGAGTGGTEAFF. The CDR3 DNA is TGTGCCAGCAGTTTAGCCGGGGCCGGGACAGGGGGCACTGAAGCTTTCTTT.

This chain joins TRBV5-1 and TRBJ1-6, with 7 positions matching TRBD1. Per germline, CDR1 SGHRS and CDR2 YFSETQ. After removal of 0 bases from V and 6 bases from J, the junction contained 9 bases not matched to a gene. The CDR3 spans 17 residues. CDR3 bases: TGCGCCAGCAGCTTGGAAGTAGGGGGCTTTGGTAATTCACCCCTCCACTTT. It codes for CASSLEVGGFGNSPLHF.

The chain uses TRBV7-8 and TRBJ2-5; possibly TRBD1 for D (5 bases). Germline lookup yields CDR1 SGHVS and CDR2 FQNEAQ. The CDR3 runs to 15 residues. The V and J ends lost 4 bases and 2 bases respectively, with 14 bases between them. The CDR3 region has the DNA TGTGCCAGCAGCTCCCAGGGTACACCACAAGAGACCCAGTACTTC. Amino acids: CASSSQGTPQETQYF.

The CDR3 here is CASSLTGVNEQFF. The DNA for the CDR3 is TGTGCCAGCAGCTTAACAGGGGTCAATGAGCAGTTCTTC. The rearrangement joins TRBV7-9 to TRBJ2-1, with 7 bases lining up with TRBD1. V shed 2 bases, J shed 6 bases, and the junction held 1 base outside the gene matches. Germline CDR1 and CDR2: SEHNR and FQNEAQ (reference sequence). The length of the CDR3 is 13 residues.

This chain connects TRBV11-3 to TRBJ1-1; no firm D call. The CDR3 is 14 amino acids. V was shortened by 1 base and J by 8 bases, with 14 bases between the two germline ends. Germline assignment: CDR1 SGHNT and CDR2 YENEEA. For the CDR3, the DNA is TGTGCCAGCAGCTTAGGAGGGCGGGCGGCAGAAGCTTTCTTT. Protein product: CASSLGGRAAEAFF.

The V gene is TRBV2, the J gene TRBJ1-1; TRBD1 matches at 7 bases. Germline loops: CDR1 SNHLY, CDR2 FYNNEI. This CDR3 comprises 14 residues. The trim removed 7 bases at V and 1 base at J, leaving 6 bases unmatched. The CDR3 sequence is CASNDRVWNTEAFF. CDR3 coding DNA: TGTGCCAGCAACGACAGGGTCTGGAACACTGAAGCTTTCTTT.

The rearrangement uses TRBV5-1 and TRBJ1-4; TRBD1 matches 7 bases. Germline loops: CDR1 SGHRS, CDR2 YFSETQ. This CDR3 spans 16 amino acids. Trimming took 4 bases from V and 0 from J; bases not matched to a gene: 6. The chain's CDR3 is CASSRDSGSTNEKLFF. CDR3 in DNA: TGCGCCAGCAGCAGGGACAGTGGCTCAACTAATGAAAAACTGTTTTTT. The full variable domain, rest sourced from reference TRBV5-1 and TRBJ1-4, is KAGVTQTPRYLIKTRGQQVTLSCSPISGHRSVSWYQQTPGQGLQFLFEYFSETQRNKGNFPGRFSGRQFSNSRSEMNVSTLELGDSALYLCASSRDSGSTNEKLFFGSGTQLSVL.

The rearrangement uses TRBV3-1 (or the pseudogene TRBV3-2) and TRBJ1-2; weak D call: TRBD1 (6 bases). The CDR3 spans 17 residues. Per germline, CDR1 LGHDT and CDR2 YNNKEL (reference sequence). V was cut by 1 base and J by 5 bases, with 20 bases left in between. The CDR3 here is CASSQGQWGPMGYGYTF. For the CDR3, the DNA is TGTGCCAGCAGCCAAGGTCAATGGGGGCCTATGGGGTATGGCTACACCTTC.

The gene calls are TRBV7-3 and TRBJ1-2, with D perhaps TRBD1 (6 bases). The CDR3 covers 13 residues. Germline CDR1 and CDR2: SGHTA and FQGTGA. The V and J ends lost 3 bases and 1 base respectively, with 6 bases between them. The CDR3 nucleotides read TGTGCCAGCAGCTTGGACAGTAACTATGGCTACACCTTC. The encoded protein is CASSLDSNYGYTF.

This sequence joins TRBV4-3 and TRBJ2-3; 7 bases agree with TRBD2. V gave up 4 bases and J gave up 2 bases; unmatched junction bases: 6. The V gene's germline CDR1 is LGHNA and CDR2 YSLEER. CDR3 length: 15 residues. The CDR3, as DNA: TGCGCCAGCAGCCTAGGACTAGGCTTCACAGATACGCAGTATTTT. This translates into CASSLGLGFTDTQYF.

In its sample, this clone was seen a few times. The CDR3 sequence: CASSLYPGLAGGNEQFF. CDR3 nucleotide sequence: TGTGCCAGCAGTTTATACCCGGGACTAGCGGGGGGGAATGAGCAGTTCTTC. The J gene is TRBJ2-1, the V gene TRBV28, with 16 bases aligning to TRBD2. The junction had 4 bases not matched to a gene; V was cut back by 1 base and J by 7 bases. There are 17 residues in the CDR3. Germline lookup yields CDR1 MDHEN and CDR2 SYDVKM.

V gene TRBV11-2 combines with J gene TRBJ1-1, with D hard to call. Trimming shortened V by 6 bases and J by 5 bases, and 16 bases separated the two germline ends. The CDR3 length is 14 residues. CDR1 and CDR2 from the germline V gene are SGHAT and FQNNGV. CDR3 amino acids: CASSPFAAGTEAFF. In nucleotides, the CDR3 is TGTGCCAGCAGTCCTTTCGCGGCGGGGACTGAAGCTTTCTTT.

This clone has only one observation. The chain combines TRBV9 with TRBJ1-4, with TRBD1 identical over 9 bases. The CDR3 has 14 residues. J gave up 8 bases and V 3 bases, and 5 bases lay outside the gene matches. CDR1 and CDR2 from the germline V gene are SGDLS and YYNGEE. In DNA form, the CDR3 reads TGTGCCAGCAGCGGCGGGACAGGGTACGAAAAACTGTTTTTT. Translation gives CASSGGTGYEKLFF.

This clone was seen only once. The chain uses TRBV28 and TRBJ1-6; D remains unclear. CDR1 is MDHEN and CDR2 is SYDVKM in the germline V gene. The ends were cut back, 4 bases at V and 10 bases at J, with 14 bases in the middle. The CDR3 is 14 residues long. CDR3 nucleotide sequence: TGTGCCAGCAGTTACTTCGGGGAGAGATCACCCCTCCACTTT. As protein: CASSYFGERSPLHF.

The chain carries TRBV23-1 and TRBJ2-7; weak D call: TRBD1 (5 bases). TRBV23-1 is identified as an open reading frame with a role that is uncertain. Trimming removed 7 bases at V and 4 bases at J, with 20 bases between. CDR3 length: 15 amino acids. For the CDR3, the DNA is TGCGCCAGCAACCATTTGGGGCGTTCCACTTACGAGCAGTACTTC. Translation gives CASNHLGRSTYEQYF.

The chain links TRBV7-4 to TRBJ2-5; no clear D. Germline CDR1 is SGHVT and CDR2 is SQSDAQ. V dropped 2 bases and J dropped 3 bases, with 7 bases sitting between them. The CDR3 loop spans 13 amino acids. DNA of the CDR3: TGTGCCAGCAGCTTAAACAGTGAAGAGACCCAGTACTTC. Encoded protein: CASSLNSEETQYF.

The chain is built from TRBV19 and TRBJ2-2, with TRBD2 matching over 11 bases. With V trimmed by 5 bases and J by 1 base, 3 bases remained unmatched. The CDR3 has 16 amino acids. Germline V gene sequence: CDR1 LNHDA, CDR2 SQIVND (reference sequence). This CDR3 reads CASSSGTSGNTGELFF. CDR3 DNA: TGTGCCAGTAGTTCCGGGACTAGCGGGAACACCGGGGAGCTGTTTTTT.

The chain employs TRBV7-2 and TRBJ2-1; a possible D gene is TRBD1 (6 bases). V was shortened by 5 bases and J by 1 base, with 12 bases between the two germline ends. In germline, CDR1 is SGHTA, CDR2 FQGNSA. The CDR3 consists of 15 residues. CDR3 DNA sequence: TGTGCCAGCAGCGCCGGGACACCATCCTACAATGAGCAGTTCTTC. Translation: CASSAGTPSYNEQFF.

The J gene is TRBJ2-1, the V gene TRBV10-3; 13 nucleotides match TRBD2. V shed 5 bases, J shed 7 bases, and the junction held 5 bases outside the gene matches. This CDR3 has 15 residues. In germline, CDR1 is ENHRY, CDR2 SYGVKD. The CDR3 reads CAISTSGRALNEQFF. The CDR3 coding sequence is TGTGCCATCAGTACTAGCGGGAGGGCCCTAAATGAGCAGTTCTTC.